Shown below are 27 T cell receptor beta chains from a single sample sequenced in a study of beta chain features in type 1 diabetes. Study outcomes and limitations: All four CD4+ subsets from Type 1 diabetes patients carried moderately but significantly shorter TCRB CDR3s.

Expressed TCRB transcripts were sequenced because the isolated RNA had all been reverse transcribed beforehand. Measured with immunoSEQ multiplex PCR; TCRdb has only the in-frame clones, and not every one. The table shows 250,000 to 300,000 clones, with more than 13% occurring only once. Antigen specificity for these receptors is unknown. The sample consisted of naive CD4+ T cells from blood. Receptors were obtained from a young man with type 1 diabetes.

This clone showed up just a few times. The chain recombines TRBV7-2 with TRBJ1-1; no clear D gene. Germline V gene sequence: CDR1 SGHTA, CDR2 FQGNSA. V shed 6 bases and J shed 0 bases, with 8 bases lying between them. This CDR3 has 13 residues. CDR3 residues: CASSPFMNTEAFF. The DNA of the CDR3 is TGTGCCAGCAGTCCTTTTATGAACACTGAAGCTTTCTTT.

The V call is TRBV9, the J call TRBJ1-1; 7 bases map to TRBD1. This CDR3 has 14 amino acids. The trim removed 5 bases at V and 4 bases at J, leaving 8 bases unmatched. The V gene's germline CDR1 is SGDLS and CDR2 YYNGEE. The DNA of the CDR3 is TGTGCCAGCAGGGAAACAGGGGATGCCACTGAAGCTTTCTTT. Translation gives CASRETGDATEAFF.

This clone was seen a few times. V gene TRBV28 combines with J gene TRBJ2-3; no clear D. This CDR3 spans 16 amino acids. Germline V gene lookup returns CDR1 MDHEN and CDR2 SYDVKM. Trimming removed 5 bases at V and 1 base at J, with 16 bases between. CDR3 amino acids: CASSAQIAAGTDTQYF. The CDR3 nucleotides read TGTGCCAGCAGTGCCCAAATCGCGGCCGGCACAGATACGCAGTATTTT.

In nucleotides, the CDR3 is TGTGCCAGCAGCTCCGCGCGGGAGGACGAGCAGTACTTC. Its protein product is CASSSAREDEQYF. V gene TRBV7-3 combines with J gene TRBJ2-7; 8 bases fit TRBD2. With V trimmed by 4 bases and J by 5 bases, 4 bases remained unmatched. Germline CDR1 and CDR2: SGHTA and FQGTGA. This CDR3 contains 13 residues.

This clone turned up a few times. The rearrangement joins TRBV7-3 to TRBJ2-1, with 10 bases lining up with TRBD2. Germline CDR1 is SGHTA and CDR2 is FQGTGA. V gave up 6 bases and J gave up 3 bases; unmatched junction bases: 2. The CDR3 totals 14 residues. CDR3 DNA sequence: TGTGCCAGCAGTCGGACTAGCGGCTACAATGAGCAGTTCTTC. Amino acids: CASSRTSGYNEQFF. Looking up the rest from reference TRBV7-3 and TRBJ2-1 gives the full variable domain: GAGVSQTPSNKVTEKGKYVELRCDPISGHTALYWYRQSLGQGPEFLIYFQGTGAADDSGLPNDRFFAVRPEGSVSTLKIQRTERGDSAVYLCASSRTSGYNEQFFGPGTRLTVL.

The chain links TRBV28 to TRBJ2-3, with TRBD2 matching 10 bases. This CDR3 spans 17 amino acids. Germline assignment: CDR1 MDHEN and CDR2 SYDVKM. V was pared by 6 bases and J by 1 base, with 10 bases of the junction left unmatched. The CDR3 DNA sequence: TGTGCCAGCAGCATACCCCCCGGGACTAGCGGCACAGATACGCAGTATTTT. Protein product: CASSIPPGTSGTDTQYF. The variable domain in full, completed from reference TRBV28 and TRBJ2-3, reads DVKVTQSSRYLVKRTGEKVFLECVQDMDHENMFWYRQDPGLGLRLIYFSYDVKMKEKGDIPEGYSVSREKKERFSLILESASTNQTSMYLCASSIPPGTSGTDTQYFGPGTRLTVL.

This clone was counted only a few times. The chain recombines TRBV2 with TRBJ1-1; no firm D call. CDR1 SNHLY and CDR2 FYNNEI come from the germline V gene. Trimming left V 6 bases short and J 3 bases short, with 11 bases between. The CDR3 consists of 13 residues. CDR3 loop: CASRLGVHTEAFF. CDR3 DNA sequence: TGTGCCAGCAGGTTGGGAGTGCACACTGAAGCTTTCTTT.

In its sample, this clone was seen a few times. V gene TRBV18 combines with J gene TRBJ1-1, with a tentative D call TRBD1 (6 bases). The V and J ends lost 2 bases and 10 bases respectively, with 11 bases between them. Germline-derived CDR1 and CDR2 are KGHSH and LQKENI. This CDR3 has 12 amino acids. The CDR3 spells CASSPEATGAFF. CDR3 nucleotide sequence: TGTGCCAGCTCACCAGAAGCGACAGGAGCTTTCTTT.

This clone was observed a handful of times. J is TRBJ2-2 and V is TRBV29-1; 7 nucleotides agree with TRBD2. Per the germline V gene, CDR1 is SQVTM and CDR2 is ANQGSEA. The CDR3 sequence is 14 residues long. The V and J ends lost 6 bases and 0 bases, in that order; junction bases with no gene match: 4. The CDR3 DNA reads as TGCAGCGTGGGGGGGGAATCGAACACCGGGGAGCTGTTTTTT. It yields the protein CSVGGESNTGELFF.

In this sample, this clone turned up a few times. The genes are TRBV30 and TRBJ1-2; 9 nucleotides match TRBD1. The CDR3 extends over 13 amino acids. V shed 0 bases and J 7 bases; nucleotides not matched to a gene: 3. Looked up from germline, CDR1 is GTSNPN and CDR2 is SVGIG (reference sequence). In DNA, the CDR3 is TGTGCCTGGAGTGTTTCGACAGGGGGTGGCTACACCTTC. Encoded protein: CAWSVSTGGGYTF.

The rearrangement joins TRBV7-3 to TRBJ2-7, with D unclear. Trimming took off 2 bases at V and 3 bases at J, with 11 bases between the two ends. Germline CDR1 is SGHTA and CDR2 is FQGTGA. The CDR3 consists of 14 residues. The CDR3: CASSLGQTGYEQYF. For the CDR3, the DNA is TGTGCCAGCAGCTTAGGGCAGACCGGCTACGAGCAGTACTTC.

In this sample, this clone turned up a few times. The V and J genes are TRBV7-9 and TRBJ2-4, with 8 bases lining up with TRBD1. V shed 5 bases, J shed 0 bases, and the junction held 9 bases outside the gene matches. Germline values: CDR1 SEHNR, CDR2 FQNEAQ (reference sequence). This CDR3 is built from 17 residues. The CDR3 here is CASSLLQGASAKNIQYF. As DNA, the CDR3 is TGTGCCAGCAGCCTACTTCAGGGGGCCTCAGCCAAAAACATTCAGTACTTC.

The V and J genes are TRBV2 and TRBJ2-7, with D tentatively TRBD2 (6 bases). This CDR3 region has 10 residues. V lost 6 bases and J 11 bases, leaving 11 bases between the germline ends. The V gene's germline CDR1 is SNHLY and CDR2 FYNNEI. CDR3 coding DNA: TGTGCCAGCAGAAACCGGAGGGAGTACTTC. This codes for CASRNRREYF.

The J gene is TRBJ1-3, the V gene TRBV7-9; 9 bases match TRBD1. J lost 4 bases, V lost 11 bases, and 6 bases had no gene match. This CDR3 region has 13 residues. CDR1 and CDR2 (germline): SEHNR, FQNEAQ (reference sequence). DNA of the CDR3: TGTGCCGGGACAGGGCAACCGGGAAACACCATATATTTT. It yields the protein CAGTGQPGNTIYF.

This clone has just a few counts. The chain employs TRBV4-2 and TRBJ2-3; D might be TRBD1 (5 bases). V was cut by 4 bases and J by 0 bases, with 11 bases left in between. The V gene's germline CDR1 is LGHNA and CDR2 YNFKEQ. This CDR3 spans 15 amino acids. CDR3 sequence (DNA): TGTGCCAGCAGCCGGACGGACACTAGCACAGATACGCAGTATTTT. Encoded protein: CASSRTDTSTDTQYF.

This clone was found a few times. The chain joins TRBV28 to TRBJ2-7, with TRBD1 identical over 9 bases. V lost 6 bases, J lost 4 bases, and 13 bases stayed unmatched. This CDR3 contains 16 residues. Germline loops: CDR1 MDHEN, CDR2 SYDVKM. In DNA form, the CDR3 reads TGTGCCAGCAGAAAACCTGGACAGGGGCCAACTTACGAGCAGTACTTC. Its protein product is CASRKPGQGPTYEQYF.

With respect to this clone: The germline gene is not matched at one end of the junction; a read error may be the cause. The rearrangement uses TRBV6-5 and TRBJ2-7, with a tentative D call TRBD2 (5 bases). The CDR3 sequence is 15 residues long. Germline V gene data show CDR1 as MNHEY and CDR2 as SVGAGI. The CDR3 nucleotides read TGTGCCAGCAGTCCTTCGGGGTCGTTCCCCCCCGAGGCGGACTTC. This sequence encodes CASSPSGSFPPEADF.

With regard to this clone: Additional DNA sequences in this sample encode the identical CDR3. The chain links TRBV7-9 to TRBJ2-7; a possible D gene is TRBD1 (6 bases). Looked up from germline, CDR1 is SEHNR and CDR2 is FQNEAQ (reference sequence). V lost 2 bases, J lost 2 bases, and 7 bases lay in between. The CDR3 loop spans 13 amino acids. The CDR3 DNA reads TGTGCCAGCAGCTTAACAGGGACCTACGAGCAGTACTTC. It translates to CASSLTGTYEQYF.

There are a few counts of this clone. The J gene is TRBJ2-1, the V gene TRBV5-1, with D perhaps matching TRBD2 (6 bases). The CDR3 is made up of 15 amino acids. Trimming stripped 5 bases from V and 8 bases from J, with 20 bases between. Germline CDR1 reads SGHRS; CDR2 reads YFSETQ. This chain's CDR3 is CASSREGRFRDEQFF. Here the CDR3 DNA reads TGCGCCAGCAGTAGAGAGGGGAGGTTTCGGGATGAGCAGTTCTTC.

This clone has more than one count but fewer than ten. This chain joins TRBV4-3 and TRBJ1-2; 8 bases map to TRBD1. V gave up 8 bases and J gave up 4 bases; unmatched junction bases: 12. The CDR3 runs 15 residues. Germline assignment: CDR1 LGHNA and CDR2 YSLEER. The CDR3 region is CASATSQGAGYGYTF. In DNA form, the CDR3 reads TGCGCCAGCGCAACATCGCAGGGGGCTGGCTATGGCTACACCTTC.

The V call is TRBV18, the J call TRBJ1-5; D unclear. This CDR3 has 14 residues. Germline V CDR1 and CDR2: KGHSH, LQKENI. V lost 3 bases and J 2 bases, leaving 8 bases between the germline ends. This chain's CDR3 is CASSPFFGNQPQHF. The CDR3 DNA reads TGTGCCAGCTCACCGTTTTTCGGCAATCAGCCCCAGCATTTT.

The gene calls are TRBV7-9 and TRBJ2-7; TRBD2 is a possible D gene (6 bases). V lost 4 bases and J lost 4, with 17 bases in between. Germline V CDR1 and CDR2: SEHNR, FQNEAQ (reference sequence). This CDR3 is built from 15 residues. CDR3 amino acids: CASSWGDRDAYEQYF. As DNA, the CDR3 is TGTGCCAGCAGCTGGGGGGACCGAGACGCGTACGAGCAGTACTTC.

This chain uses TRBV28 with TRBJ2-3, with 7 bases identical to TRBD2. Germline trimming cut 2 bases from V and 5 bases from J; bases unmatched to any gene: 4. Germline-derived CDR1 and CDR2 are MDHEN and SYDVKM. There are 14 residues in the CDR3. CDR3 region: CASSLGGDGDTQYF. The CDR3 DNA follows: TGTGCCAGCAGTTTAGGGGGGGACGGAGATACGCAGTATTTT. The full variable domain, rest sourced from reference TRBV28 and TRBJ2-3, is DVKVTQSSRYLVKRTGEKVFLECVQDMDHENMFWYRQDPGLGLRLIYFSYDVKMKEKGDIPEGYSVSREKKERFSLILESASTNQTSMYLCASSLGGDGDTQYFGPGTRLTVL.

The rearrangement links TRBV28 to TRBJ2-1; TRBD2 is a possible D gene (7 bases). This CDR3 region has 14 residues. V lost 4 bases and J 9 bases, leaving 16 bases between the germline ends. The germline V gene encodes CDR1 MDHEN and CDR2 SYDVKM. CDR3 sequence reads: CASSSPGGAGEQFF. CDR3 in DNA: TGTGCCAGCAGTTCCCCTGGGGGGGCTGGTGAGCAGTTCTTC.

This clone has a handful of counts. The V and J genes are TRBV27 and TRBJ1-2; D uncertain. V was trimmed by 7 bases and J by 1 base, leaving 13 bases between them. Germline CDR1 MNHEY, CDR2 SMNVEV (reference sequence). The CDR3 consists of 14 residues. CDR3 sequence: CASTQREGNYGYTF. The CDR3 DNA reads TGTGCCAGCACCCAGCGGGAGGGTAACTATGGCTACACCTTC.

The J gene is TRBJ1-2, the V gene TRBV4-1; D is ambiguous. Trimming took 0 bases from V and 8 from J, leaving 10 bases between them. Per germline, CDR1 MGHRA and CDR2 YSYEKL. This CDR3 contains 13 residues. CDR3 coding DNA: TGCGCCAGCAGCCAAGATCACCTCTACGGCTACACCTTC. Protein product: CASSQDHLYGYTF.

This clone was detected only a few times. The rearrangement links TRBV7-6 to TRBJ1-2; D might be TRBD1 (6 bases). The CDR3 spans 16 residues. Germline CDR1 reads SGHVS; CDR2 reads FNYEAQ. Trimming took off 5 bases at V and 8 bases at J, with 24 bases between the two ends. CDR3 nucleotides: TGTGCCAGCAGCCCAGGTGGGGGGGCGAAGCCATGGGGCTACACCTTC. Protein: CASSPGGGAKPWGYTF.